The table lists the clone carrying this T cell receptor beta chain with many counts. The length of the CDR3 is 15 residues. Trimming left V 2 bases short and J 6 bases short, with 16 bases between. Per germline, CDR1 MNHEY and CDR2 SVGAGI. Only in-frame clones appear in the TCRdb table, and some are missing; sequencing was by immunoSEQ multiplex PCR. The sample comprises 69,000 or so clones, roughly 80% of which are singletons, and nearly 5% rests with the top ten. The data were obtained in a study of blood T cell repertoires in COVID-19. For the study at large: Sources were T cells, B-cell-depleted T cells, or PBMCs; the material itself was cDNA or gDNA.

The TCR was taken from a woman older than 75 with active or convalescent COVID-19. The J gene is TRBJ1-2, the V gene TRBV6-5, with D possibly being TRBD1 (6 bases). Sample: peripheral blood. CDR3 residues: CASSYQGGGSNGYTF. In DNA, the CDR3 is TGTGCCAGCAGTTACCAAGGGGGTGGAAGTAATGGCTACACCTTC.